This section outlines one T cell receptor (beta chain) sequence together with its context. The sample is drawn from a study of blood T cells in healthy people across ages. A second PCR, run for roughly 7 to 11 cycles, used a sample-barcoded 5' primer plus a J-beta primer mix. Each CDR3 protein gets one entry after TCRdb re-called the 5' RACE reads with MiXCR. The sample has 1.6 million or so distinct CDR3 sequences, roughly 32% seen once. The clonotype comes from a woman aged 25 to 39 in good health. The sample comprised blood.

The CDR3 reads CASANLRGSGGYTF. The CDR3 DNA sequence: TGTGCCAGCGCGAATCTCAGGGGATCCGGCGGCTACACCTTC. V usage is TRBV28 and J usage is TRBJ1-2, with D possibly TRBD1 on 6 matching bases. The CDR3 has 14 amino acids. V shed 8 bases and J shed 8 bases, with 21 bases lying between them. Germline lookup yields CDR1 MDHEN and CDR2 SYDVKM.